This T cell receptor beta chain was retrieved from a study of radiation and T cells in renal cell carcinoma. Study-level findings and limits: Top tumor clonotypes rose in blood 2 weeks post-radiation, then contracted.

CDR3 length: 15 residues. Germline V gene lookup returns CDR1 SGHAT and CDR2 FQNNGV. V was clipped by 11 bases and J by 2 bases, with 19 bases between them. Only in-frame clones appear in the TCRdb table, and some are missing; sequencing was by immunoSEQ multiplex PCR. The sample records fewer than 85,000 clones, about 88% being singletons. Details on this clone: Antigen specificity is unknown.

Time point in this sample: blood 4 weeks post-SBRT, at nephrectomy. Treatment here: 15 Gy SBRT to primary tumor, nephrectomy 4 weeks later. Nephrectomy followed 15 Gy stereotactic body radiation by 4 weeks. The sequence was obtained from a woman between 65 and 79 years old with renal cell carcinoma. This chain joins TRBV11-2 and TRBJ1-5; unclear D gene. Here the sequenced sample was blood, taken from a patient whose treatment included radiotherapy and nephrectomy. The CDR3 region is CASQKKGGGNQPQHF. CDR3 sequence (DNA): TGTGCCTCCCAGAAAAAGGGAGGTGGCAATCAGCCCCAGCATTTT.